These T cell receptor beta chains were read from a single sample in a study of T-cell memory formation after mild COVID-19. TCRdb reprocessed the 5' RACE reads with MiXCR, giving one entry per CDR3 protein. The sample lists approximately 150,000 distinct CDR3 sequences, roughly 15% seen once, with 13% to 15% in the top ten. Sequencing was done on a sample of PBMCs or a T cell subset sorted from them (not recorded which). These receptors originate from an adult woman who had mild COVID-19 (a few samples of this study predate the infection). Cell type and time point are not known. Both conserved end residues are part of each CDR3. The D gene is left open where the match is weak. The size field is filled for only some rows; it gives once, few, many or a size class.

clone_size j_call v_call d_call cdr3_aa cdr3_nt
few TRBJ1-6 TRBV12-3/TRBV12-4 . CASSPRESGNSPLHF TGTGCCAGCAGTCCTCGGGAGTCGGGTAATTCACCCCTCCACTTT
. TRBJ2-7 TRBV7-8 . CASSLGQYPYEQYF TGTGCCAGCAGCCTAGGACAGTACCCCTACGAGCAGTACTTC
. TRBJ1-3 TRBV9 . CASSPDMDSGLSGNTIYF TGTGCCAGCAGCCCCGACATGGACAGCGGACTCTCTGGAAACACCATATATTTT
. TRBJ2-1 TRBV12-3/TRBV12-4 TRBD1 CASSGGQGNNEQFF TGTGCCAGCAGTGGGGGACAGGGCAACAATGAGCAGTTCTTC
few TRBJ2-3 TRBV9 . CASSKATSTDTQYF TGTGCCAGCAGCAAGGCGACTAGCACAGATACGCAGTATTTT
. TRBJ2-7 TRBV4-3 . CASSQDWGVTYEQYF TGCGCCAGCAGCCAAGATTGGGGGGTTACCTACGAGCAGTACTTC
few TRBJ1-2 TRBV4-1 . CASSQDRQLYGYTF TGCGCCAGCAGCCAAGATCGGCAGCTATATGGCTACACCTTC
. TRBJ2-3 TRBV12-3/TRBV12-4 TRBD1 CASSRTGGSTDTQYF TGTGCCAGCAGCCGGACAGGAGGTTCCACAGATACGCAGTATTTT
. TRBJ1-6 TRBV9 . CASSVEKGYNSPLHF TGTGCCAGCAGCGTAGAGAAGGGGTATAATTCACCCCTCCACTTT
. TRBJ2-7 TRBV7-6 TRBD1 CASSAGQGPYEQYF TGTGCCAGCAGCGCCGGACAGGGCCCCTACGAGCAGTACTTC
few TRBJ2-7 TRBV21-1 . CASRPMTATYEQYF TGTGCCAGCAGGCCCATGACAGCTACCTACGAGCAGTACTTC